Following are 23 T cell receptor beta chains from one sample sequenced in a study of blood T cell repertoires in COVID-19. Measured with immunoSEQ multiplex PCR; TCRdb has only the in-frame clones, and not every one. The sample holds 60,000 to 70,000 clones; about 86% are singletons and the top ten take about 4.4%. Sequenced sample: peripheral blood. The receptors derive from a woman in her sixties or seventies with acute or convalescent COVID-19.

The chain recombines TRBV3-1 (or the pseudogene TRBV3-2) with TRBJ1-6, with 10 bases fitting TRBD1. CDR1 is LGHDT, CDR2 YNNKEL, per germline (reference sequence). The CDR3 contains 15 residues. Trimming cost V 3 bases and J 11 bases; bases outside gene matches: 7. CDR3 amino acids: CASSQDGTGVAPLHF. In DNA, the CDR3 is TGTGCCAGCAGCCAGGACGGGACAGGGGTTGCACCCCTCCACTTT.

The chain carries TRBV7-3 and TRBJ2-2, with 10 bases matching TRBD2. Germline CDR1 and CDR2: SGHTA and FQGTGA. The CDR3 is 15 residues long. The V and J ends lost 7 bases and 3 bases, in that order; junction bases with no gene match: 5. This CDR3 reads CASKRLAGDTGELFF. The CDR3 DNA is TGTGCCAGCAAGCGTCTAGCGGGGGACACCGGGGAGCTGTTTTTT.

This chain links TRBV5-1 with TRBJ2-5, with 7 bases identical to TRBD2. Germline lookup yields CDR1 SGHRS and CDR2 YFSETQ. The CDR3 totals 17 residues. V trimming: 0 bases; J trimming: 1 base; junction bases outside the gene matches: 9. CDR3 coding DNA: TGCGCCAGCAGCTTGGCCCTCCTAGCGGAAATCCAAGAGACCCAGTACTTC. This translates into CASSLALLAEIQETQYF.

The chain joins TRBV6-1 to TRBJ1-2; D uncertain. Germline CDR1 and CDR2: MNHNS and SASEGT. Trimming removed 3 bases at V and 8 bases at J, with 7 bases between. The CDR3 sequence is 11 residues long. CDR3 DNA: TGTGCCAGCAGTGATTGGGCAGGCTACACCTTC. Its translation is CASSDWAGYTF.

The V gene is TRBV2, the J gene TRBJ2-5; possible D gene TRBD1, 5 bases. Trimming took off 7 bases at V and 2 bases at J, with 14 bases between the two ends. This CDR3 spans 14 amino acids. CDR1 is SNHLY, CDR2 FYNNEI, per germline. The CDR3 DNA reads as TGTGCCAGCACCCGAGGTACAGGACAAGAGACCCAGTACTTC. Translated: CASTRGTGQETQYF. Looking up the rest from reference TRBV2 and TRBJ2-5 gives the full variable domain: EPEVTQTPSHQVTQMGQEVILRCVPISNHLYFYWYRQILGQKVEFLVSFYNNEISEKSEIFDDQFSVERPDGSNFTLKIRSTKLEDSAMYFCASTRGTGQETQYFGPGTRLLVL.

The chain uses TRBV18 and TRBJ1-1; D gene ambiguous. The CDR3 loop spans 16 amino acids. The V end was cut by 3 bases, the J end by 0 bases, with 14 bases between. Germline-derived CDR1 and CDR2 are KGHSH and LQKENI. The DNA of the CDR3 is TGTGCCAGCTCACCCCAGGTTCTCCCATTGAACACTGAAGCTTTCTTT. Translation gives CASSPQVLPLNTEAFF. The whole variable domain, remainder taken from reference TRBV18 and TRBJ1-1, is NAGVMQNPRHLVRRRGQEARLRCSPMKGHSHVYWYRQLPEEGLKFMVYLQKENIIDESGMPKERFSAEFPKEGPSILRIQQVVRGDSAAYFCASSPQVLPLNTEAFFGQGTRLTVV.

The gene calls are TRBV7-9 and TRBJ1-1; TRBD1 agrees at 8 bases. This CDR3 comprises 15 residues. Germline V gene lookup returns CDR1 SEHNR and CDR2 FQNEAQ (reference sequence). V shed 2 bases, J shed 5 bases, and the junction held 7 bases outside the gene matches. CDR3 sequence reads: CASSLQGALRTEAFF. Written as DNA, the CDR3 is TGTGCCAGCAGCTTACAGGGGGCGCTTAGGACTGAAGCTTTCTTT.

The rearrangement uses TRBV28 and TRBJ1-2, with D possibly TRBD1 on 6 matching bases. V lost 6 bases to trimming and J lost 6 bases, with 11 bases between them. The CDR3 runs to 12 residues. The germline V gene has CDR1 MDHEN and CDR2 SYDVKM. The CDR3 sequence: CASRLTGHGYTF. The CDR3 DNA is TGTGCCAGCAGACTTACAGGGCATGGCTACACCTTC.

V and J are TRBV9 and TRBJ1-4; 8 positions match TRBD1. The CDR3 loop spans 15 amino acids. Germline V gene data show CDR1 as SGDLS and CDR2 as YYNGEE. After removal of 4 bases from V and 3 bases from J, the junction contained 5 bases not matched to a gene. CDR3 region: CASSPQTGANEKLFF. The CDR3 DNA reads as TGTGCCAGCAGCCCTCAGACAGGGGCTAATGAAAAACTGTTTTTT.

V usage is TRBV10-3 and J usage is TRBJ1-1; D possibly corresponds to TRBD1 (5 bases). Trimming took off 6 bases at V and 7 bases at J, with 12 bases between the two ends. Germline V gene data show CDR1 as ENHRY and CDR2 as SYGVKD. The CDR3 covers 12 residues. The DNA for the CDR3 is TGTGCCATCAGAGGCTCGGGGGATGAAGCTTTCTTT. Its protein product is CAIRGSGDEAFF.

A single count supports this clone. The CDR3 loop reads CASSQLAGGPQETQYF. The CDR3 DNA is TGCGCCAGCAGTCAACTAGCGGGGGGGCCCCAAGAGACCCAGTACTTC. The chain has TRBV5-1 and TRBJ2-5, with TRBD2 identical over 13 bases. CDR1 and CDR2 (germline): SGHRS, YFSETQ. V dropped 5 bases and J dropped 1; count of bases not matched to a gene: 5. The CDR3 loop spans 16 amino acids.

The CDR3 nucleotides read TGTGCCAGCTCCGGAGAGCAATCCTATGGCTACACCTTC. Amino acids: CASSGEQSYGYTF. The genes are TRBV2 and TRBJ1-2; D is uncertain. CDR3 length: 13 residues. Germline values: CDR1 SNHLY, CDR2 FYNNEI. Trimming took off 8 bases at V and 4 bases at J, with 14 bases between the two ends.

The V call is TRBV6-5, the J call TRBJ1-2, with D maybe TRBD1 (6 bases). CDR1 is MNHEY, CDR2 SVGAGI, per germline. The CDR3 loop spans 14 amino acids. Between the trimmed V and J ends, which lost 6 bases and 5 bases, there was a span of 16 bases. CDR3 bases: TGTGCCAGCAGGGGGGCGGCACCCGAATATGGCTACACCTTC. Protein: CASRGAAPEYGYTF.

Of note for this clone: Other nucleotide sequences from this sample produce the same CDR3. The chain combines TRBV5-6 with TRBJ2-2; 9 bases agree with TRBD1. The V gene end was trimmed by 2 bases and the J gene end by 3 bases; junction bases not matched to a gene: 2. This CDR3 is 15 amino acids long. From germline, CDR1 is SGHDT and CDR2 YYEEEE. CDR3 amino acids: CASSLWDRDTGELFF. The CDR3, as DNA: TGTGCCAGCAGCTTATGGGACAGGGACACCGGGGAGCTGTTTTTT.

The J gene is TRBJ1-2, the V gene TRBV9, with D maybe TRBD1 (6 bases). Germline V gene data show CDR1 as SGDLS and CDR2 as YYNGEE. The CDR3 has 15 amino acids. V was pared by 4 bases and J by 7 bases, with 20 bases between. The CDR3 DNA reads TGTGCCAGCAGCCCCTCGCAAAATACAGGGCTTGGCTACACCTTC. As protein: CASSPSQNTGLGYTF.

V gene TRBV6-6 combines with J gene TRBJ1-5; D not resolved. CDR1 and CDR2 from the germline V gene are MNHNY and SVGAGI (reference sequence). Trimming stripped 3 bases from V and 4 bases from J, with 7 bases between. The length of the CDR3 is 13 residues. DNA of the CDR3: TGTGCCAGCAGTTATCCGACAAATCAGCCCCAGCATTTT. Its translation: CASSYPTNQPQHF.

This clone came up once. This chain uses TRBV4-1 with TRBJ1-3; 8 bases match TRBD1. The J segment lost 3 bases and the V segment lost 4 bases, leaving 8 bases of the junction unmatched. The CDR3 is made up of 16 amino acids. Looked up from germline, CDR1 is MGHRA and CDR2 is YSYEKL. CDR3 DNA: TGCGCCAGCAGCCTCTCTCTCGGACAGGGTGGAAACACCATATATTTT. This encodes CASSLSLGQGGNTIYF.

V gene TRBV3-1 (or the pseudogene TRBV3-2) combines with J gene TRBJ2-3, with TRBD1 matching over 8 bases. V shed 3 bases and J 6 bases; nucleotides not matched to a gene: 2. This CDR3 is built from 13 residues. CDR1 and CDR2 from the germline V gene are LGHDT and YNNKEL (reference sequence). The CDR3 region has the DNA TGTGCCAGCAGCCAGTGGGACAGGGATACGCAGTATTTT. This gives the protein CASSQWDRDTQYF.

This chain uses TRBV21-1 with TRBJ1-2. TRBV21-1 is a recognized pseudogene. The CDR3 spans 10 residues. Here the CDR3 reads CDPGGCGYTF. CDR3 bases: TGTGACCCGGGGGGCTGTGGCTACACCTTC.

The chain joins TRBV3-1 (or the pseudogene TRBV3-2) to TRBJ1-5, with D unclear. V was shortened by 3 bases and J by 0 bases, with 9 bases between the two germline ends. The CDR3 has 15 amino acids. The V gene's germline CDR1 is LGHDT and CDR2 YNNKEL (reference sequence). CDR3 amino acids: CASSQGPNSNQPQHF. CDR3 in DNA: TGTGCCAGCAGCCAGGGCCCGAATAGCAATCAGCCCCAGCATTTT.

This clone showed up just once. V and J are TRBV7-2 and TRBJ2-3, with TRBD2 matching 11 bases. Germline V gives CDR1 SGHTA, CDR2 FQGNSA. CDR3 size: 18 residues. After removal of 3 bases from V and 1 base from J, the junction contained 9 bases not matched to a gene. CDR3 coding DNA: TGTGCCAGCAGCTTCCAGCACCCTAGCGGGGGGCGCACAGATACGCAGTATTTT. Protein: CASSFQHPSGGRTDTQYF. Full variable domain (outside the CDR3, taken from reference TRBV7-2 and TRBJ2-3): GAGVSQSPSNKVTEKGKDVELRCDPISGHTALYWYRQSLGQGLEFLIYFQGNSAPDKSGLPSDRFSAERTGGSVSTLTIQRTQQEDSAVYLCASSFQHPSGGRTDTQYFGPGTRLTVL.

The chain is built from TRBV5-1 and TRBJ2-5, with D tentatively TRBD1 (6 bases). The germline gives CDR1 SGHRS, CDR2 YFSETQ. This CDR3 is built from 13 residues. V was cut by 7 bases and J by 2 bases, with 12 bases left in between. The CDR3 protein is CASQGSGQETQYF. In DNA form, the CDR3 reads TGCGCCAGCCAGGGGTCGGGTCAAGAGACCCAGTACTTC. Using reference TRBV5-1 and TRBJ2-5 for the parts outside the CDR3, the full variable domain is KAGVTQTPRYLIKTRGQQVTLSCSPISGHRSVSWYQQTPGQGLQFLFEYFSETQRNKGNFPGRFSGRQFSNSRSEMNVSTLELGDSALYLCASQGSGQETQYFGPGTRLLVL.

The J gene is TRBJ2-3, the V gene TRBV5-1; tentatively, D is TRBD2 (5 bases). Germline loops: CDR1 SGHRS, CDR2 YFSETQ. This CDR3 comprises 15 residues. V lost 4 bases and J 3 bases, leaving 15 bases between the germline ends. In nucleotides, the CDR3 is TGCGCCAGCAGCCAAGTAGGTAGCGCAACAGATACGCAGTATTTT. Protein sequence: CASSQVGSATDTQYF.